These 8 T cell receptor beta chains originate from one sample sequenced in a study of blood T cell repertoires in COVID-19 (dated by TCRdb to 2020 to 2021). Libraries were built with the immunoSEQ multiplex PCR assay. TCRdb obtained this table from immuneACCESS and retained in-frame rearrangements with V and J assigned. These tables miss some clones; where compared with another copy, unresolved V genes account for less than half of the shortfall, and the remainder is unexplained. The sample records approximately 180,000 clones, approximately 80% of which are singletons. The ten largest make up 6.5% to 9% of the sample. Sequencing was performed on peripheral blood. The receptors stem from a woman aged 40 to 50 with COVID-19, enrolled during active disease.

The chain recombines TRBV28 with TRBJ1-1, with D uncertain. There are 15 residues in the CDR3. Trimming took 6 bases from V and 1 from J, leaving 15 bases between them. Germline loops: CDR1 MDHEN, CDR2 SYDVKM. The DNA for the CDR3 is TGTGCCAGCAGGCCGCGGGCTCGGTGGAACACTGAAGCTTTCTTT. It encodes CASRPRARWNTEAFF.

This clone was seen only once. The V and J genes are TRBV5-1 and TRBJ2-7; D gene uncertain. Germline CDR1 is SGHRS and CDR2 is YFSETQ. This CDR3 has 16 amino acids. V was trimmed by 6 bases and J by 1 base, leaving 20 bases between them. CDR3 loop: CASTLDPVGNSYEQYF. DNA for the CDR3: TGCGCCAGCACCCTTGACCCGGTGGGCAATTCCTACGAGCAGTACTTC.

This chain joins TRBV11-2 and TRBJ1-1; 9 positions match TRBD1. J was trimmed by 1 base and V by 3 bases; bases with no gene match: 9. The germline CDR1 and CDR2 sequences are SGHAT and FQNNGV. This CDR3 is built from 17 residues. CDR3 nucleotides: TGTGCCAGCAGCTTCGGACAGGGGAAATTGGGGAACACTGAAGCTTTCTTT. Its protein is CASSFGQGKLGNTEAFF.

This CDR3 reads CASSIDGGNEAFF. For the CDR3, the DNA is TGTGCCAGTAGTATAGACGGGGGAAACGAAGCTTTCTTT. This sequence joins TRBV19 and TRBJ1-1, with a weak D call TRBD1 (5 bases). Germline values: CDR1 LNHDA, CDR2 SQIVND (reference sequence). The V gene lost 0 bases and the J gene lost 8 bases, with 10 bases spanning the gap. The CDR3 length is 13 residues.

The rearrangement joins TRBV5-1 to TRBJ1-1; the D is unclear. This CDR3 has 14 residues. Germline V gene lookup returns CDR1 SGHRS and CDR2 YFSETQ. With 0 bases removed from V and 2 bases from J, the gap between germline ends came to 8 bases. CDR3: CASSLESSNTEAFF. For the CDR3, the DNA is TGCGCCAGCAGCTTGGAGAGTTCAAACACTGAAGCTTTCTTT.

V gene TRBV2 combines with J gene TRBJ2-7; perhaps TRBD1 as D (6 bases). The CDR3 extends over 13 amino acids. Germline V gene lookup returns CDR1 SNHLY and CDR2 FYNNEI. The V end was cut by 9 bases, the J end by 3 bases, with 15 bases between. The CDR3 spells CASDRDMYYEQYF. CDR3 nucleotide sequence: TGTGCCAGTGACCGGGACATGTACTACGAGCAGTACTTC.

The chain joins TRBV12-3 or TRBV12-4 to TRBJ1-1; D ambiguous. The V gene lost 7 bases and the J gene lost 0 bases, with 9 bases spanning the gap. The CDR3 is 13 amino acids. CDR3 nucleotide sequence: TGTGCCAGCACCTCCCCCCTGAACACTGAAGCTTTCTTT. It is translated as CASTSPLNTEAFF.

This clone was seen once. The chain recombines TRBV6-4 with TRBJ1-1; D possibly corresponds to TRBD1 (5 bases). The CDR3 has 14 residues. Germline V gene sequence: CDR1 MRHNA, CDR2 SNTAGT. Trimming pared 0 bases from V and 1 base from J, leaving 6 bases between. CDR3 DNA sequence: TGTGCCAGCAGTGACTCAGGGGAGAACACTGAAGCTTTCTTT. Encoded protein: CASSDSGENTEAFF.